Sequencing of this T cell receptor beta chain was carried out in a study of beta chain features in type 1 diabetes. Study-wide findings and caveats: Moderate but significant shortening of TCRB CDR3s was recorded in all four CD4+ subsets from Type 1 diabetes patients. Compared to healthy donors, patients appeared to have naive, central memory and Treg TCRB repertoires that were more alike. Insertion counts at VDJ junctions were lower in type 1 diabetes patients, who also showed more deletions there. A PCR bias possibly favoring shorter templates would apply equally to patients and controls.

V was pared by 5 bases and J by 5 bases, with 9 bases between. The length of the CDR3 is 13 residues. Germline loops: CDR1 SGHTA, CDR2 FQGNSA. Every bit of the isolated RNA underwent reverse transcription, so sequencing read expressed TCRB transcripts. Profiled with immunoSEQ multiplex PCR; TCRdb holds only in-frame clones, not every one. The sample consists of a few hundred thousand clones, approximately 16% of them appearing once. One heparinised blood draw averaging around 100 mL was given by each donor. As to this clone: Its antigen is currently unknown. Other DNA sequences in this specimen translate into the identical CDR3.

The clonotype comes from a man aged 30-40 years with type 1 diabetes. The chain has TRBV7-2 and TRBJ2-2; tentatively, D is TRBD2 (6 bases). The specimen was naive CD4+ T cells from blood. CDR3 sequence reads: CASSLRGTGELFF. Written as DNA, the CDR3 is TGTGCCAGCAGCCTCCGGGGGACCGGGGAGCTGTTTTTT.